A single sample is the source of the 29 T cell receptor beta chains below, sequenced in a study of blood T cell repertoires in COVID-19. The protocol was immunoSEQ multiplex PCR, while the TCRdb copy is restricted to in-frame clones and leaves out a portion. Here the sample spans approximately 300,000 clones, over 75% being singletons. The sequencing sample was made of peripheral blood. These receptors originate from a woman aged 30 to 39 with COVID-19, enrolled during active disease.

This clone has only one observation. The chain is built from TRBV5-1 and TRBJ2-7; D is undetermined. In germline, CDR1 is SGHRS, CDR2 YFSETQ. This CDR3 has 15 amino acids. V lost 4 bases to trimming and J lost 2 bases, with 16 bases between them. CDR3 loop: CASSRSPEATYEQYF. CDR3 DNA: TGCGCCAGCAGCCGCTCTCCCGAGGCTACCTACGAGCAGTACTTC.

A single count supports this clone. The chain combines TRBV5-1 with TRBJ2-4; no firm D call. The CDR3 extends over 15 amino acids. The V gene lost 0 bases and the J gene lost 3 bases, with 10 bases spanning the gap. Germline lookup yields CDR1 SGHRS and CDR2 YFSETQ. CDR3 sequence reads: CASSLGGLGKNIQYF. The DNA for the CDR3 is TGCGCCAGCAGCTTGGGTGGGCTTGGCAAAAACATTCAGTACTTC.

This chain uses TRBV5-1 with TRBJ2-1; 10 nucleotides match TRBD1. The V gene's germline CDR1 is SGHRS and CDR2 YFSETQ. V shed 2 bases and J 4 bases; nucleotides not matched to a gene: 6. This CDR3 is built from 16 residues. CDR3 nucleotide sequence: TGCGCCAGCAGCTTCGGGACAGGGGTGAGATACAATGAGCAGTTCTTC. Its translation is CASSFGTGVRYNEQFF. The full variable domain, completed using reference TRBV5-1 and TRBJ2-1, is KAGVTQTPRYLIKTRGQQVTLSCSPISGHRSVSWYQQTPGQGLQFLFEYFSETQRNKGNFPGRFSGRQFSNSRSEMNVSTLELGDSALYLCASSFGTGVRYNEQFFGPGTRLTVL.

The chain has TRBV5-1 and TRBJ2-7, with 8 bases identical to TRBD1. The germline V gene has CDR1 SGHRS and CDR2 YFSETQ. This CDR3 is built from 15 residues. Losses at the gene ends were 6 bases for V and 4 bases for J; bases not matched to a gene: 12. CDR3 DNA sequence: TGCGCCAGCAATCTGGGGCAGGGGGCCGGGTACGAGCAGTACTTC. It yields the protein CASNLGQGAGYEQYF.

The V gene is TRBV7-8, the J gene TRBJ2-3; TRBD2 might be the D (5 bases). With 1 base removed from V and 1 base from J, the gap between germline ends came to 9 bases. The length of the CDR3 is 15 residues. CDR1 is SGHVS and CDR2 is FQNEAQ in the germline V gene. CDR3 DNA sequence: TGTGCCAGCAGCTTAGGCGTTAGCGGCACAGATACGCAGTATTTT. This translates into CASSLGVSGTDTQYF.

The CDR3 spells CASSPEQARNSPLHF. In DNA, the CDR3 is TGTGCCAGCTCACCAGAGCAGGCTCGTAATTCACCCCTCCACTTT. The chain has TRBV18 and TRBJ1-6; D unresolved. The CDR3 is 15 residues long. Looked up from germline, CDR1 is KGHSH and CDR2 is LQKENI. V was cut by 2 bases and J by 6 bases, with 11 bases left in between.

The V call is TRBV7-2, the J call TRBJ2-3, with TRBD2 identical over 13 bases. J was trimmed by 6 bases and V by 5 bases; bases with no gene match: 5. The CDR3 runs 15 residues. Per the germline V gene, CDR1 is SGHTA and CDR2 is FQGNSA. As DNA, the CDR3 is TGTGCCAGCAGCATACTAGCGGGAGGGCCGGATACGCAGTATTTT. Translating it yields CASSILAGGPDTQYF.

The sample holds one count of this clone. The V gene is TRBV5-5, the J gene TRBJ2-2, with 8 bases that match TRBD1. V trimming: 5 bases; J trimming: 6 bases; junction bases outside the gene matches: 15. The CDR3 contains 17 residues. CDR1 and CDR2 (germline): SGHKS, YYEKEE (reference sequence). The CDR3 region is CASRAFSGQGAAGELFF. The CDR3 bases are TGTGCCAGCAGGGCGTTTTCCGGCCAGGGGGCAGCCGGGGAGCTGTTTTTT. Variable domain in full (rest from reference TRBV5-5 and TRBJ2-2): DAGVTQSPTHLIKTRGQQVTLRCSPISGHKSVSWYQQVLGQGPQFIFQYYEKEERGRGNFPDRFSARQFPNYSSELNVNALLLGDSALYLCASRAFSGQGAAGELFFGEGSRLTVL.

The chain couples TRBV5-4 to TRBJ1-2; D is perhaps TRBD1 (6 bases). V gave up 4 bases and J gave up 5 bases, with 18 bases separating them. CDR1 is SGHNT and CDR2 is YYREEE in the germline V gene (reference sequence). The CDR3 spans 15 residues. The CDR3 bases are TGTGCCAGCAGCCCAATCGACAGGCTCACATATGGCTACACCTTC. This sequence encodes CASSPIDRLTYGYTF. The entire variable domain, with the rest obtained from reference TRBV5-4 and TRBJ1-2, is as follows: ETGVTQSPTHLIKTRGQQVTLRCSSQSGHNTVSWYQQALGQGPQFIFQYYREEENGRGNFPPRFSGLQFPNYSSELNVNALELDDSALYLCASSPIDRLTYGYTFGSGTRLTVV.

The rearrangement joins TRBV7-9 to TRBJ2-2; 7 positions match TRBD1. CDR1 is SEHNR, CDR2 FQNEAQ, per germline (reference sequence). Trimming cost V 1 base and J 3 bases; bases outside gene matches: 5. This CDR3 has 16 amino acids. As DNA, the CDR3 is TGTGCCAGCAGCTTAGGAGCAGGGGGAGACACCGGGGAGCTGTTTTTT. This codes for CASSLGAGGDTGELFF.

The chain is built from TRBV19 and TRBJ1-6, with D tentatively TRBD1 (6 bases). In germline, CDR1 is LNHDA, CDR2 SQIVND (reference sequence). V shed 4 bases and J shed 7 bases, with 11 bases lying between them. This CDR3 is 14 amino acids long. CDR3 in amino acids: CASSSDRINSPLHF. The CDR3 coding sequence is TGTGCCAGTAGTAGCGACAGGATCAATTCACCCCTCCACTTT.

V gene TRBV24-1 combines with J gene TRBJ2-7; 14 bases are shared with TRBD2. The germline V gene has CDR1 KGHDR and CDR2 SFDVKD. The CDR3 totals 16 residues. Trimming cost V 4 bases and J 4 bases; bases outside gene matches: 5. CDR3 sequence reads: CATSDPGTSGRYEQYF. The CDR3 DNA sequence: TGTGCCACCAGTGACCCAGGGACTAGCGGGAGATACGAGCAGTACTTC.

V usage is TRBV7-9 and J usage is TRBJ1-2; 8 positions match TRBD1. The J segment lost 4 bases and the V segment lost 5 bases, leaving 6 bases of the junction unmatched. There are 14 residues in the CDR3. Germline CDR1 SEHNR, CDR2 FQNEAQ (reference sequence). CDR3 nucleotides: TGTGCCAGCAGCACTGACAGGGGCGGCTATGGCTACACCTTC. Translated, it gives CASSTDRGGYGYTF. The entire variable domain, with the rest obtained from reference TRBV7-9 and TRBJ1-2, is as follows: DTGVSQNPRHKITKRGQNVTFRCDPISEHNRLYWYRQTLGQGPEFLTYFQNEAQLEKSRLLSDRFSAERPKGSFSTLEIQRTEQGDSAMYLCASSTDRGGYGYTFGSGTRLTVV.

The chain uses TRBV7-8 and TRBJ1-2; D is possibly TRBD1 (5 bases). This CDR3 has 14 residues. V lost 1 base, J lost 8 bases, and 14 bases lay in between. Germline V gene sequence: CDR1 SGHVS, CDR2 FQNEAQ. CDR3 nucleotides: TGTGCCAGCAGCTTAGAGATCGGGACTCTGGGCTACACCTTC. Encoded protein: CASSLEIGTLGYTF.

Only one count was recorded for this clone. This sequence joins TRBV27 and TRBJ2-7; 9 nucleotides match TRBD2. Germline V gene data show CDR1 as MNHEY and CDR2 as SMNVEV (reference sequence). This CDR3 spans 15 amino acids. V was clipped by 3 bases and J by 3 bases; unmatched bases: 6. The CDR3 DNA reads as TGTGCCAGCAGTTTTGGAGCGGGAGGTTACTACGAGCAGTACTTC. This codes for CASSFGAGGYYEQYF.

This chain uses TRBV29-1 with TRBJ2-5; TRBD1 aligns across 9 bases. V was clipped by 7 bases and J by 4 bases; unmatched bases: 7. Looked up from germline, CDR1 is SQVTM and CDR2 is ANQGSEA. The CDR3 contains 13 residues. CDR3 loop: CSGDRASGETQYF. The CDR3 nucleotides read TGCAGCGGGGACAGGGCCTCGGGAGAGACCCAGTACTTC. Looking up the rest from reference TRBV29-1 and TRBJ2-5 gives the full variable domain: SAVISQKPSRDICQRGTSLTIQCQVDSQVTMMFWYRQQPGQSLTLIATANQGSEATYESGFVIDKFPISRPNLTFSTLTVSNMSPEDSSIYLCSGDRASGETQYFGPGTRLLVL.

The V and J genes are TRBV19 and TRBJ2-3, with D possibly being TRBD2 (6 bases). Trimming took 7 bases from V and 0 from J, leaving 14 bases between them. Per the germline V gene, CDR1 is LNHDA and CDR2 is SQIVND (reference sequence). The CDR3 consists of 15 residues. The CDR3 sequence: CASMRDLASTDTQYF. In nucleotides, the CDR3 is TGTGCCAGTATGCGGGACCTAGCTAGCACAGATACGCAGTATTTT.

V gene TRBV7-2 combines with J gene TRBJ1-2; D call uncertain. The CDR3 has 13 amino acids. Germline V gene sequence: CDR1 SGHTA, CDR2 FQGNSA. Trimming took 0 bases from V and 6 from J, leaving 8 bases between them. The CDR3 here is CASSLAQRNGYTF. Written as DNA, the CDR3 is TGTGCCAGCAGCTTAGCGCAGAGGAATGGCTACACCTTC.

The chain uses TRBV9 and TRBJ2-7, with D tentatively TRBD1 (6 bases). V was pared by 2 bases and J by 4 bases, with 10 bases between. The CDR3 runs 13 residues. Germline values: CDR1 SGDLS, CDR2 YYNGEE. CDR3: CASSVAGEYEQYF. The CDR3 DNA reads as TGTGCCAGCAGCGTCGCAGGGGAATACGAGCAGTACTTC.

The V gene is TRBV6-6, the J gene TRBJ1-2, with TRBD1 matching over 7 bases. This CDR3 region has 14 residues. Germline CDR1 and CDR2: MNHNY and SVGAGI (reference sequence). J gave up 4 bases and V 4 bases, and 6 bases lay outside the gene matches. CDR3 sequence (DNA): TGTGCCAGCAGTTGGGGACAGAGTACCTATGGCTACACCTTC. Its translation: CASSWGQSTYGYTF.

In this sample, this clone turned up a few times. This chain uses TRBV15 with TRBJ1-5; D possibly corresponds to TRBD1 (5 bases). The CDR3 loop spans 15 amino acids. The germline CDR1 and CDR2 sequences are LNHNV and YYDKDF (reference sequence). V was clipped by 5 bases and J by 0 bases, with 11 bases between them. The CDR3 sequence is CATSYQGPSNQPQHF. The DNA for the CDR3 is TGTGCCACCAGCTACCAGGGTCCTAGCAATCAGCCCCAGCATTTT.

V and J are TRBV29-1 and TRBJ2-7, with 7 bases aligning to TRBD1. The CDR3 is 12 residues long. The germline V gene has CDR1 SQVTM and CDR2 ANQGSEA. Trimming at V came to 7 bases and at J to 0 bases, leaving 3 bases not matched to a gene. CDR3 DNA sequence: TGCAGCGGTCGGGACAGCTCCTACGAGCAGTACTTC. It is translated as CSGRDSSYEQYF.

The genes are TRBV5-1 and TRBJ2-2; 12 bases agree with TRBD2. J lost 0 bases, V lost 4 bases, and 4 bases had no gene match. The CDR3 sequence is 17 residues long. Germline CDR1 and CDR2: SGHRS and YFSETQ. The chain's CDR3 is CASSAGLAGPNTGELFF. In nucleotides, the CDR3 is TGCGCCAGCAGCGCGGGACTAGCGGGTCCGAACACCGGGGAGCTGTTTTTT.

The chain carries TRBV16 and TRBJ2-7; 7 nucleotides line up with TRBD1. V was pared by 0 bases and J by 4 bases, with 3 bases of the junction left unmatched. The CDR3 loop spans 14 amino acids. Germline CDR1 and CDR2: KGHSY and FQNENV. CDR3 bases: TGTGCCAGCAGCCAATCCCACAGGGGTTACGAGCAGTACTTC. This encodes CASSQSHRGYEQYF.

This clone was observed a single time. The CDR3 here is CATQYRGKNGELFF. CDR3 DNA: TGTGCCACACAATACAGGGGCAAGAACGGGGAGCTGTTTTTT. The genes are TRBV13 and TRBJ2-2, with 7 bases that match TRBD1. This CDR3 spans 14 amino acids. Per the germline V gene, CDR1 is PRHDT and CDR2 is FYEKMQ (reference sequence). J gave up 7 bases and V 10 bases, and 12 bases lay outside the gene matches. Supplemented by reference TRBV13 and TRBJ2-2, the full variable domain reads AAGVIQSPRHLIKEKRETATLKCYPIPRHDTVYWYQQGPGQDPQFLISFYEKMQSDKGSIPDRFSAQQFSDYHSELNMSSLELGDSALYFCATQYRGKNGELFFGEGSRLTVL.

The chain joins TRBV28 to TRBJ1-3; D gene uncertain. The CDR3 has 13 residues. Germline V gene sequence: CDR1 MDHEN, CDR2 SYDVKM. V lost 3 bases and J 4 bases, leaving 7 bases between the germline ends. The CDR3 here is CASSLGRGNTIYF. The CDR3, as DNA: TGTGCCAGCAGTTTGGGCAGGGGAAACACCATATATTTT.

The gene calls are TRBV6-5 and TRBJ2-1; D unclear. From germline, CDR1 is MNHEY and CDR2 SVGAGI. The CDR3 is 14 amino acids. V gave up 0 bases and J gave up 10 bases, with 13 bases separating them. In nucleotides, the CDR3 is TGTGCCAGCAGTTACTCCTCAGACTTAACAGAGCAGTTCTTC. Protein sequence: CASSYSSDLTEQFF.

The chain joins TRBV3-1 (or the pseudogene TRBV3-2) to TRBJ2-7; 9 positions match TRBD2. CDR3 length: 16 amino acids. Looked up from germline, CDR1 is LGHDT and CDR2 is YNNKEL (reference sequence). The junction had 5 bases not matched to a gene; V was cut back by 0 bases and J by 2 bases. The DNA for the CDR3 is TGTGCCAGCAGCCAAGAGGGCGCGGGAGGGCCCTACGAGCAGTACTTC. It encodes CASSQEGAGGPYEQYF.

This clone occurred once. This chain joins TRBV4-1 and TRBJ1-2; TRBD1 is a possible D gene (6 bases). The germline V and J ends were trimmed by 4 bases and 8 bases, with 20 bases remaining between them. Per germline, CDR1 MGHRA and CDR2 YSYEKL. The CDR3 extends over 15 amino acids. CDR3 DNA sequence: TGCGCCAGCAGCCCAGGGGATGGGGCAGCACGCGGCTACACCTTC. Translation: CASSPGDGAARGYTF.